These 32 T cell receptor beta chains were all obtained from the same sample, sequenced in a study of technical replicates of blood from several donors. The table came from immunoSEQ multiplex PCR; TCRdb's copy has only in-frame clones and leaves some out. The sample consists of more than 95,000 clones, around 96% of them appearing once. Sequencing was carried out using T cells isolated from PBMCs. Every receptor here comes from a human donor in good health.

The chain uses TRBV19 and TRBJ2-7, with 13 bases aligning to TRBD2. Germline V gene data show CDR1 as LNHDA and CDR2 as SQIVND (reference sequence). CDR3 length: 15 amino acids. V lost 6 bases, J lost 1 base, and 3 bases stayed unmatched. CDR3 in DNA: TGTGCCAGTAGGGCACTAGCGGGGGGGTCCTACGAGCAGTACTTC. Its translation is CASRALAGGSYEQYF.

DNA of the CDR3: TGTGCCAGCAGCTTGACTAGCGGGAGGGCCGATGAGCAGTTCTTC. Translated: CASSLTSGRADEQFF. The J gene is TRBJ2-1, the V gene TRBV5-4; 13 bases agree with TRBD2. The germline CDR1 and CDR2 sequences are SGHNT and YYREEE (reference sequence). V was pared by 1 base and J by 8 bases, with 3 bases of the junction left unmatched. This CDR3 is 15 amino acids long.

In DNA, the CDR3 is TGTGCCAGCAGTGAATTTTTAGGGGCTGGAAACACCATATATTTT. Translated, it gives CASSEFLGAGNTIYF. The V call is TRBV6-1, the J call TRBJ1-3; D might be TRBD1 (5 bases). The V gene lost 2 bases and the J gene lost 2 bases, with 10 bases spanning the gap. Germline CDR1 and CDR2: MNHNS and SASEGT. The CDR3 runs to 15 residues.

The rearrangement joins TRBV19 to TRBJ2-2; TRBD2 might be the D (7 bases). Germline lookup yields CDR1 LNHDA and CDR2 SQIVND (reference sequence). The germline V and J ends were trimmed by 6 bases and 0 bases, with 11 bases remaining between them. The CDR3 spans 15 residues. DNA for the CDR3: TGTGCCAGTAGGGGGGGGGCGGCGAACACCGGGGAGCTGTTTTTT. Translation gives CASRGGAANTGELFF. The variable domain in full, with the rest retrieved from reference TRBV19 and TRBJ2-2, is DGGITQSPKYLFRKEGQNVTLSCEQNLNHDAMYWYRQDPGQGLRLIYYSQIVNDFQKGDIAEGYSVSREKKESFPLTVTSAQKNPTAFYLCASRGGAANTGELFFGEGSRLTVL.

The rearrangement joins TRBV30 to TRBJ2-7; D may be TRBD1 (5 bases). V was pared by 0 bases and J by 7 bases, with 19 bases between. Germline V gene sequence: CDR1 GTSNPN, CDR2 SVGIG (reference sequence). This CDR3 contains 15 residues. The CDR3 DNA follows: TGTGCCTGGAGTGTACTCCCGTTAGGGGTCTCGGAGCAGTACTTC. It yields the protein CAWSVLPLGVSEQYF.

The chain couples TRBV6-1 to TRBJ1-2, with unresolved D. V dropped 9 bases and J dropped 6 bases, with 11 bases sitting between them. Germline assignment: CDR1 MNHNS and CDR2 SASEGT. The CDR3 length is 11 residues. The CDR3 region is CASLSENGYTF. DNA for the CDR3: TGTGCCAGTTTGTCGGAGAATGGCTACACCTTC.

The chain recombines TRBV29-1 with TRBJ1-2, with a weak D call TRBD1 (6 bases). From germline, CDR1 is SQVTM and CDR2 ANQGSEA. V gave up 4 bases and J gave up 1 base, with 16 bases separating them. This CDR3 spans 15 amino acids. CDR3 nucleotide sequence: TGCAGCGTTGGCTCCGGGACAAGGATTAACTATGGCTACACCTTC. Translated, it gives CSVGSGTRINYGYTF.

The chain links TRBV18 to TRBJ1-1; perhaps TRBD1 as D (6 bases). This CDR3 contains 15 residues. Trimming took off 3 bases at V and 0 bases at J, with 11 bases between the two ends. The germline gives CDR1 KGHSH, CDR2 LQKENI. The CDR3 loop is CASSPFGTLNTEAFF. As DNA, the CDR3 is TGTGCCAGCTCACCTTTCGGGACACTGAACACTGAAGCTTTCTTT.

The CDR3 DNA reads as TGTGCCAGCAGTGGGACAGGGTTGTTTGGGGCCAACGTCCTGACTTTC. Amino acid sequence: CASSGTGLFGANVLTF. This rearrangement joins TRBV2 to TRBJ2-6, with 8 nucleotides matching TRBD1. The V gene end was trimmed by 4 bases and the J gene end by 3 bases; junction bases not matched to a gene: 5. The CDR3 covers 16 residues. Germline CDR1 and CDR2: SNHLY and FYNNEI.

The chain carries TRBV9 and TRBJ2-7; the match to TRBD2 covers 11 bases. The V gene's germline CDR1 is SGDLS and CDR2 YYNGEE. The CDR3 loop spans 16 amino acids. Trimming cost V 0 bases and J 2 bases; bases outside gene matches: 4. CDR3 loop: CASSVEGTSGPYEQYF. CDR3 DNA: TGTGCCAGCAGCGTAGAAGGGACTAGCGGCCCCTACGAGCAGTACTTC.

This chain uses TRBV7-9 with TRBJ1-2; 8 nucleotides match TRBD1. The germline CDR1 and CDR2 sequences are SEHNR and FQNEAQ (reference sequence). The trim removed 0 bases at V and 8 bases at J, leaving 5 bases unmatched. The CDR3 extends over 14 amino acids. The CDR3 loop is CASSLADRGGGYTF. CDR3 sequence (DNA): TGTGCCAGCAGCTTAGCAGACAGGGGAGGAGGCTACACCTTC.

Here the CDR3 DNA reads TGCGCCAGCAGCCAAGGCCGGGACACTAATTCCTATGGCTACACCTTC. This codes for CASSQGRDTNSYGYTF. The chain carries TRBV4-1 and TRBJ1-2, with D possibly being TRBD1 (6 bases). CDR1 MGHRA and CDR2 YSYEKL come from the germline V gene. Trimming stripped 1 base from V and 4 bases from J, with 16 bases between. The CDR3 is made up of 16 amino acids.

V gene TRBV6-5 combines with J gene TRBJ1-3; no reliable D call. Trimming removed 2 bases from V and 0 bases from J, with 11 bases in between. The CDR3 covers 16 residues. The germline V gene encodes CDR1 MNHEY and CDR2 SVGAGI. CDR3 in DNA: TGTGCCAGCAGTTACGGTAACACCCTCTCTGGAAACACCATATATTTT. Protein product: CASSYGNTLSGNTIYF.

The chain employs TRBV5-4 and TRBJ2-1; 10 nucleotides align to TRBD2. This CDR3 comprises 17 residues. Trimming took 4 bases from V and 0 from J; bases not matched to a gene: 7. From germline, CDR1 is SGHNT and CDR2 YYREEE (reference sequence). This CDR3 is CASSGYSGGRSYNEQFF. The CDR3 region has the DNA TGTGCCAGCAGCGGGTATAGCGGGGGGCGCTCCTACAATGAGCAGTTCTTC.

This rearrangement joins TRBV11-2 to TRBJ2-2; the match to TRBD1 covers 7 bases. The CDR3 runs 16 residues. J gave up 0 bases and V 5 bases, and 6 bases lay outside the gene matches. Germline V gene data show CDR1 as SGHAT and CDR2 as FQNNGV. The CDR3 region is CASSPWGQTNTGELFF. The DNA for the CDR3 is TGTGCCAGCAGCCCCTGGGGACAGACGAACACCGGGGAGCTGTTTTTT.

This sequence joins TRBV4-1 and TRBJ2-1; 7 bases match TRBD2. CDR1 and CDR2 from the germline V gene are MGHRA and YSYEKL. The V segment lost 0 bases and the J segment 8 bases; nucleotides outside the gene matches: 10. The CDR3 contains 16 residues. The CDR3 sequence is CASSQDFAGVRDEQFF. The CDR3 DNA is TGCGCCAGCAGCCAAGATTTCGCGGGGGTACGGGATGAGCAGTTCTTC.

CDR3 bases: TGCAGCGTTGATCTGGGGGAGGAAGAGACCCAGTACTTC. It is translated as CSVDLGEEETQYF. The rearrangement uses TRBV29-1 and TRBJ2-5; D might be TRBD2 (6 bases). From germline, CDR1 is SQVTM and CDR2 ANQGSEA. The V end lost 3 bases, the J end lost 3 bases, and 11 bases lay between the germline ends. The CDR3 totals 13 residues. Full variable domain (outside the CDR3, taken from reference TRBV29-1 and TRBJ2-5): SAVISQKPSRDICQRGTSLTIQCQVDSQVTMMFWYRQQPGQSLTLIATANQGSEATYESGFVIDKFPISRPNLTFSTLTVSNMSPEDSSIYLCSVDLGEEETQYFGPGTRLLVL.

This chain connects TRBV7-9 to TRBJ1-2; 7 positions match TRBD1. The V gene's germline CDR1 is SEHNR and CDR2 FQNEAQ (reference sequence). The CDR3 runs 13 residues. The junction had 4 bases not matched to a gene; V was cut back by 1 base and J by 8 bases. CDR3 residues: CASSLGTGYGYTF. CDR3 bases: TGTGCCAGCAGCTTAGGGACAGGATACGGCTACACCTTC.

The CDR3 DNA reads TGTGCCACCAGCAGGCCTATCTCAGGGGGGATCTACAATGAGCAGTTCTTC. It translates to CATSRPISGGIYNEQFF. The V call is TRBV15, the J call TRBJ2-1; possible D gene TRBD1, 7 bases. CDR1 and CDR2 from the germline V gene are LNHNV and YYDKDF (reference sequence). The CDR3 runs to 17 residues. Trimming pared 3 bases from V and 3 bases from J, leaving 18 bases between.

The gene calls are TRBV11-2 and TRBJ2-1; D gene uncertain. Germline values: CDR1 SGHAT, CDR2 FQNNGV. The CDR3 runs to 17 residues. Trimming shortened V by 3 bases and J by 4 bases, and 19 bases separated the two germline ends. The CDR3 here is CASSLQPGSPLYNEQFF. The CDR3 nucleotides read TGTGCCAGCAGCTTGCAACCCGGGTCCCCCTTATACAATGAGCAGTTCTTC.

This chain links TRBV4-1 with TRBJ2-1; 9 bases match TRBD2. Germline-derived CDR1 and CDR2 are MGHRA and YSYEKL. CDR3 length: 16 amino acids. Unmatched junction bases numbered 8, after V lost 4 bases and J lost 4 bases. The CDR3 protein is CASSPRLAGGYNEQFF. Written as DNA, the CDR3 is TGCGCCAGCAGCCCCCGGTTGGCGGGAGGGTACAATGAGCAGTTCTTC.

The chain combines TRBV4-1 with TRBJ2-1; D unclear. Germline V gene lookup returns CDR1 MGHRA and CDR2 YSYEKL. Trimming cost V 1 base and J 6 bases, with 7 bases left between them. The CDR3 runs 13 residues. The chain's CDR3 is CASSQVLPNEQFF. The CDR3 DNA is TGCGCCAGCAGCCAAGTACTTCCCAATGAGCAGTTCTTC.

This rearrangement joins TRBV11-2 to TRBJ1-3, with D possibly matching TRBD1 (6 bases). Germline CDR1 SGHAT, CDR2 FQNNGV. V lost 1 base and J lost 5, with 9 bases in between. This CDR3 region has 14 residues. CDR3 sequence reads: CASSLADSRNTIYF. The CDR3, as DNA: TGTGCCAGCAGCTTAGCGGACAGTCGAAACACCATATATTTT.

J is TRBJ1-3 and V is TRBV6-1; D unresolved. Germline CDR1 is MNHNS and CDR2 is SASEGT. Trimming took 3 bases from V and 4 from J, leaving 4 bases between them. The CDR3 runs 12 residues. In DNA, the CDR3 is TGTGCCAGCAGTGACGGGGGAAACACCATATATTTT. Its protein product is CASSDGGNTIYF.

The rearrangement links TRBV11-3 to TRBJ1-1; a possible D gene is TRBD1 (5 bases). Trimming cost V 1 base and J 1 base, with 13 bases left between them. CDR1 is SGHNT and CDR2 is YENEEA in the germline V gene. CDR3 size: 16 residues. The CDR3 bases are TGTGCCAGCAGCTTAGGAGACAGAACGCAGAACACTGAAGCTTTCTTT. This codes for CASSLGDRTQNTEAFF.

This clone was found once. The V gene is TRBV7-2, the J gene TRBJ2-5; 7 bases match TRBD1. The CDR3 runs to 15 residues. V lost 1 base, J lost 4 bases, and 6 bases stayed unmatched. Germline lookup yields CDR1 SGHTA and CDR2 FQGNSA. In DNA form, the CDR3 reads TGTGCCAGCAGCTTAGAGGTAGGGGGCGGAGAGACCCAGTACTTC. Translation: CASSLEVGGGETQYF.

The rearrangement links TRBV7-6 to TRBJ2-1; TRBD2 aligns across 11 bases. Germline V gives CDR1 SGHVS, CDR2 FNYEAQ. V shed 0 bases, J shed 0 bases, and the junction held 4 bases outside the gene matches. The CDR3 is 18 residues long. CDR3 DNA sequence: TGTGCCAGCAGCTTAGCCACTAGCGGGGGAATCTCCTACAATGAGCAGTTCTTC. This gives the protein CASSLATSGGISYNEQFF.

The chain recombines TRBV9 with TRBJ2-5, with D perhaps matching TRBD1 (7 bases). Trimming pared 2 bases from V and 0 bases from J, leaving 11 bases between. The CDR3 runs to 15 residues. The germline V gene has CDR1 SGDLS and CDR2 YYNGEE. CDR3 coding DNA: TGTGCCAGCAGCGTCAGGGGGGCGGACCAAGAGACCCAGTACTTC. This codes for CASSVRGADQETQYF.

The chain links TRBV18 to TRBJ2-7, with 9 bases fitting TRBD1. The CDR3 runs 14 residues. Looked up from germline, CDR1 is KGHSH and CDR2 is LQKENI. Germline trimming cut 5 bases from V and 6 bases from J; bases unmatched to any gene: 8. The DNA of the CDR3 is TGTGCCAGCTCAGCCGGGACAGGGAAAGGCGAGCAGTACTTC. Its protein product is CASSAGTGKGEQYF. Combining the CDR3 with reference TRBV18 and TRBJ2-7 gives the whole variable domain NAGVMQNPRHLVRRRGQEARLRCSPMKGHSHVYWYRQLPEEGLKFMVYLQKENIIDESGMPKERFSAEFPKEGPSILRIQQVVRGDSAAYFCASSAGTGKGEQYFGPGTRLTVT.

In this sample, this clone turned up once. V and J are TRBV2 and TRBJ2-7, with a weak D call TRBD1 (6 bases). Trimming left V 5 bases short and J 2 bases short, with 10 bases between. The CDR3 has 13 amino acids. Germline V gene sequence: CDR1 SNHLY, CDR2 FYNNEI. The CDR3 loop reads CASSYRVAYEQYF. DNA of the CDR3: TGTGCCAGCAGTTACAGGGTCGCCTACGAGCAGTACTTC.

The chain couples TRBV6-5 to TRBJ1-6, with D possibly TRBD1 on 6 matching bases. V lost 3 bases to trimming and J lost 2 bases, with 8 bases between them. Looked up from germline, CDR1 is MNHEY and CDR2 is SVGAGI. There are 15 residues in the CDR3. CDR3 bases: TGTGCCAGCAGTTATGGGGGCCCCTATAATTCACCCCTCCACTTT. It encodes CASSYGGPYNSPLHF.

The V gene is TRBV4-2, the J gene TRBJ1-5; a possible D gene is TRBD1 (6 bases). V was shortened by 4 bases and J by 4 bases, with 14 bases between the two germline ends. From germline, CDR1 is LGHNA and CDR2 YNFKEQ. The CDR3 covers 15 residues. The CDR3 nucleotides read TGTGCCAGCAGCCCCTTAGGGGGACGGAATCAGCCCCAGCATTTT. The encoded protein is CASSPLGGRNQPQHF.